This T cell receptor (beta chain) was retrieved from a study of T cell responses to AZD1222 COVID-19 vaccine. Study-level background: Pooling was applied to second doses at about 4 or about 12 weeks.

Broader study findings: Donors skewed white British and female; clonal diversity was possibly underestimated. The CD4 TCRs associated with vaccination extended across spike and predominated at 160-218 and 743-854. Just a handful of AZD1222 recipients were seropositive at baseline.

To note about this clone: Antigen unknown.

Measured with immunoSEQ multiplex PCR; TCRdb has only the in-frame clones, and not every one. The table records fewer than 120,000 clones, around 81% of them present only once. Germline trimming cut 3 bases from V and 4 bases from J; bases unmatched to any gene: 7. Germline values: CDR1 SQVTM, CDR2 ANQGSEA. The CDR3 has 15 residues. This rearrangement joins TRBV29-1 to TRBJ2-2; 8 nucleotides match TRBD2. This receptor was obtained from an adult in good health. Specimen: peripheral blood, collected on day 0 of AZD1222 vaccination. CDR3 nucleotides: TGCAGCGTTGAGAGCGGGGGCAGGAGCACCGGGGAGCTGTTTTTT. This sequence encodes CSVESGGRSTGELFF.